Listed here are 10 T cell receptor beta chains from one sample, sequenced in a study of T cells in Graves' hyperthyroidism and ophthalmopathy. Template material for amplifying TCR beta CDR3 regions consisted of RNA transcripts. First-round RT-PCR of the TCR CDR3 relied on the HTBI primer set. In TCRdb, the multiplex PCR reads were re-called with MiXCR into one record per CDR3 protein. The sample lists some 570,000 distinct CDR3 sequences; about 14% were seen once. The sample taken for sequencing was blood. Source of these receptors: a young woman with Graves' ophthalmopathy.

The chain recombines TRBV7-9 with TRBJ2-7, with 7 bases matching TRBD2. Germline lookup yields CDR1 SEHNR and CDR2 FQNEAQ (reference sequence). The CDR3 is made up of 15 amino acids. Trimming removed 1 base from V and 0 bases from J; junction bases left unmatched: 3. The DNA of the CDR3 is TGTGCCAGCAGCTTAGGGCGGGAGAGCTCCTACGAGCAGTACTTC. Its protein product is CASSLGRESSYEQYF.

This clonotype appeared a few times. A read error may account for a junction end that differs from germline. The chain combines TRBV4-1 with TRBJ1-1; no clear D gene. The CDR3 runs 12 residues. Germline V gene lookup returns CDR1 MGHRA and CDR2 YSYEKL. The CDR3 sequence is CASRQLGTEAFF. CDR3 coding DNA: TGCGCCAGCCGCCAACTCGGCACTGAAGCTTTCTTT.

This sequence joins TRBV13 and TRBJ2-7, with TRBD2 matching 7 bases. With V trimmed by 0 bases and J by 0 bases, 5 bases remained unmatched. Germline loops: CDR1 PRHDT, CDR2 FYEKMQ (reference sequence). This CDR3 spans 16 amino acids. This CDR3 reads CASSLGLAASSYEQYF. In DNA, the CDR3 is TGTGCCAGCAGCTTAGGCCTAGCGGCCAGCTCCTACGAGCAGTACTTC. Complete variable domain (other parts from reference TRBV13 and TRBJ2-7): AAGVIQSPRHLIKEKRETATLKCYPIPRHDTVYWYQQGPGQDPQFLISFYEKMQSDKGSIPDRFSAQQFSDYHSELNMSSLELGDSALYFCASSLGLAASSYEQYFGPGTRLTVT.

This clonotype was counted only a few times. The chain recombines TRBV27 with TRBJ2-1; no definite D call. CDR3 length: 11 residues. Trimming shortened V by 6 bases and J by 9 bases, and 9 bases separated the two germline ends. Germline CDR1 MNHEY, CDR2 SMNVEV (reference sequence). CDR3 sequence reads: CASSHSGEQFF. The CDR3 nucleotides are TGTGCCAGCAGCCACTCCGGTGAGCAGTTCTTC.

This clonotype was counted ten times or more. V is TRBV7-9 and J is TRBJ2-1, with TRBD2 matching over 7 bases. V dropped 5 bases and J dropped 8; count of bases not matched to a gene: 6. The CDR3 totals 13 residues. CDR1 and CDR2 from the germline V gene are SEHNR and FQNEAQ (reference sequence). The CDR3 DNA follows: TGTGCCAGCAGCCCGGGCCGGGGGGATGAGCAGTTCTTC. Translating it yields CASSPGRGDEQFF.

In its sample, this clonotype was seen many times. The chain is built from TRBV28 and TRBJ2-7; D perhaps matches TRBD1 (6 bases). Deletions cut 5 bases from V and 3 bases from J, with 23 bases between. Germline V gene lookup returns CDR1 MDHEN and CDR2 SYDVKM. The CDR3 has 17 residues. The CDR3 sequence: CASSQDRSGRFYYEQYF. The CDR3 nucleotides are TGTGCCAGCAGTCAAGACAGGTCCGGTAGATTTTACTACGAGCAGTACTTC.

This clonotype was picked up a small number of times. The CDR3 nucleotides read TGCAGTGCTAGGCCCCAGACAGGGACGCCTGGGGCCAACGTCCTGACTTTC. Translation: CSARPQTGTPGANVLTF. This chain uses TRBV20-1 with TRBJ2-6; 7 bases are shared with TRBD1. Germline V gives CDR1 DFQATT, CDR2 SNEGSKA (reference sequence). The CDR3 contains 17 residues. The J segment lost 2 bases and the V segment lost 3 bases, leaving 10 bases of the junction unmatched.

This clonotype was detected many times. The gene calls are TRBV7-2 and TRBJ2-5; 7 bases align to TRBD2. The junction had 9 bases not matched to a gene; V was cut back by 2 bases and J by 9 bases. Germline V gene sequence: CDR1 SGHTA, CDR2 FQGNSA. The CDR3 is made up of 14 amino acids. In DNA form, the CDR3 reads TGTGCCAGCAGCTTAAAGTGGGGGGGGGGGTCCCAGTACTTC. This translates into CASSLKWGGGSQYF.

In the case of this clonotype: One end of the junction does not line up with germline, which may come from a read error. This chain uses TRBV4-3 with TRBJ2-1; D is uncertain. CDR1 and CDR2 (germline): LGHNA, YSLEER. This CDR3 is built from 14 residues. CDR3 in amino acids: CASGQASGLTEQFF. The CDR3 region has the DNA TGCGCCAGCGGCCAAGCCTCCGGCCTTACTGAGCAGTTCTTC.

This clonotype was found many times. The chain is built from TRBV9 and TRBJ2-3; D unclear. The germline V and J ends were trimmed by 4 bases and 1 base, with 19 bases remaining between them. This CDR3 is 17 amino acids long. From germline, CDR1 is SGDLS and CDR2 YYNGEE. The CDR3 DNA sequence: TGTGCCAGCAGCCCCTCGGGTAACCAAGGAGGCACAGATACGCAGTATTTT. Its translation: CASSPSGNQGGTDTQYF.